Each of the 26 T cell receptor beta chains below was sequenced from the same sample in a study of T cells in Graves' hyperthyroidism and ophthalmopathy (dated by TCRdb to the late 2010s). Library generation was performed with multiplex PCR. This sample was sequenced with an Illumina HiSeq 2000. The TCR beta CDR3 regions were amplified from RNA transcripts. The first round of RT-PCR for the TCR CDR3 was performed with the HTBI primer set and the Qiagen OneStep RT-PCR kit. Using fastp trimming at Q25 and MiXCR clonotype assembly, TCRdb reanalyzed the public sequencing data and kept in-frame beta chains. CDR3 protein duplicates are merged, each entry listing the most common genes and DNA. This sample has around 200,000 distinct CDR3 sequences in its table, and approximately 15% of those were observed once. The ten largest clones represent 25% to 35% of the sample. The sequencing input was blood. All receptors come from a woman aged 50 to 60 with Graves' hyperthyroidism.

This clonotype was picked up many times. The chain joins TRBV11-2 to TRBJ2-1, with 11 bases fitting TRBD2. Per the germline V gene, CDR1 is SGHAT and CDR2 is FQNNGV. The CDR3 length is 15 residues. The ends lost 3 bases at V and 7 bases at J; junction bases unmatched: 5. The CDR3 spells CASSFSGGARNEQFF. The DNA of the CDR3 is TGTGCCAGCAGCTTTAGCGGGGGGGCGAGGAATGAGCAGTTCTTC.

There are a few counts of this clonotype. The rearrangement joins TRBV4-3 to TRBJ1-2; 7 bases are a match to TRBD1. This CDR3 has 14 amino acids. V was clipped by 4 bases and J by 7 bases; unmatched bases: 9. Germline-derived CDR1 and CDR2 are LGHNA and YSLEER. The CDR3 DNA sequence: TGCGCCAGCAGCCTCCAGGAGGGGGCTGTTGGCTACACCTTC. As protein: CASSLQEGAVGYTF.

This clonotype came up many times. The rearrangement links TRBV12-3 or TRBV12-4 to TRBJ1-1; TRBD1 matches at 7 bases. V trimming: 5 bases; J trimming: 7 bases; junction bases outside the gene matches: 4. CDR3 length: 12 amino acids. CDR3 in DNA: TGTGCCAGCAGTCGACAGGGACTTGAAGCTTTCTTT. Translation gives CASSRQGLEAFF.

This clonotype was seen ten or more times. The chain carries TRBV19 and TRBJ1-6; D uncertain. V lost 5 bases, J lost 3 bases, and 11 bases lay in between. Germline values: CDR1 LNHDA, CDR2 SQIVND (reference sequence). The CDR3 runs to 15 residues. The CDR3 reads CASSYGSSYNSPLHF. The CDR3 region has the DNA TGTGCCAGTAGTTACGGCTCCAGCTATAATTCACCCCTCCACTTT.

This clonotype was recorded at least ten times. The chain carries TRBV7-2 and TRBJ2-4; no firm D call. This CDR3 is 13 amino acids long. CDR1 is SGHTA, CDR2 FQGNSA, per germline. V gave up 1 base and J gave up 8 bases, with 9 bases separating them. The CDR3 region is CASSLGAGDIQYF. The CDR3 nucleotides read TGTGCCAGCAGCTTAGGCGCCGGCGACATTCAGTACTTC.

This clonotype has just a few counts. This sequence joins TRBV4-3 and TRBJ2-1; possibly TRBD1 for D (6 bases). The CDR3 contains 14 residues. CDR1 and CDR2 from the germline V gene are LGHNA and YSLEER. Trimming left V 0 bases short and J 8 bases short, with 11 bases between. CDR3 in DNA: TGCGCCAGCAGCCAAGATGGCAGGGGAGATGAGCAGTTCTTC. This codes for CASSQDGRGDEQFF.

This clonotype was observed many times. Its ends do not fully match the called genes, so a read error is possible. This rearrangement joins TRBV14 to TRBJ1-1, with D maybe TRBD1 (5 bases). The CDR3 loop spans 13 amino acids. CDR1 SGHDN and CDR2 FVKESK come from the germline V gene. The CDR3, as DNA: TGCGCCAGCAGCCAGGGCCGGAACACTGAAGCTTTCTTT. It specifies CASSQGRNTEAFF. Filled out from reference TRBV14 and TRBJ1-1, the complete variable domain reads EAGVTQFPSHSVIEKGQTVTLRCDPISGHDNLYWYRRVMGKEIKFLLHFVKESKQDESGMPNNRFLAERTGGTYSTLKVQPAELEDSGVYFCASSQGRNTEAFFGQGTRLTVV.

This clonotype appeared many times. The chain combines TRBV6-2 or TRBV6-3 with TRBJ2-1; the D call may be TRBD1 or TRBD2 (5 bases each). Trimming left V 8 bases short and J 2 bases short, with 22 bases between. Germline V lookup: CDR1 MNHEY, CDR2 SVGEGT. This CDR3 has 17 residues. In DNA form, the CDR3 reads TGTGCCAGCTTGGGGGAAGAAGGGTCAACGCCCTACAATGAGCAGTTCTTC. The encoded protein is CASLGEEGSTPYNEQFF.

This clonotype was picked up many times. The V and J genes are TRBV3-1 and TRBJ1-2, with 7 bases fitting TRBD1. The germline gives CDR1 LGHDT, CDR2 YNNKEL (reference sequence). V gave up 2 bases and J gave up 2 bases; unmatched junction bases: 2. The CDR3 spans 14 residues. CDR3 region: CASSQRGGNYGYTF. The CDR3 DNA reads as TGTGCCAGCAGCCAACGAGGGGGCAACTATGGCTACACCTTC.

This clonotype was found many times. The chain recombines TRBV19 with TRBJ2-3, with D perhaps TRBD1 (6 bases). This CDR3 region has 17 residues. Trimming left V 0 bases short and J 6 bases short, with 19 bases between. CDR1 is LNHDA and CDR2 is SQIVND in the germline V gene (reference sequence). Written as DNA, the CDR3 is TGTGCCAGTAGTATAGATCTGACAGGCCCCTCCAGGGATACGCAGTATTTT. Translating it yields CASSIDLTGPSRDTQYF. Drawing the rest from reference TRBV19 and TRBJ2-3, the complete variable domain is DGGITQSPKYLFRKEGQNVTLSCEQNLNHDAMYWYRQDPGQGLRLIYYSQIVNDFQKGDIAEGYSVSREKKESFPLTVTSAQKNPTAFYLCASSIDLTGPSRDTQYFGPGTRLTVL.

This clonotype appeared many times. The chain uses TRBV25-1 and TRBJ1-4; 9 nucleotides align to TRBD1. Unmatched junction bases numbered 7, after V lost 1 base and J lost 4 bases. The CDR3 extends over 17 amino acids. Germline CDR1 MGHDK, CDR2 SYGVNS. CDR3 nucleotides: TGTGCCAGCAGTGAATCGAGACAGGGGGACTATAATGAAAAACTGTTTTTT. Protein product: CASSESRQGDYNEKLFF. Full variable domain (outside the CDR3, taken from reference TRBV25-1 and TRBJ1-4): EADIYQTPRYLVIGTGKKITLECSQTMGHDKMYWYQQDPGMELHLIHYSYGVNSTEKGDLSSESTVSRIRTEHFPLTLESARPSHTSQYLCASSESRQGDYNEKLFFGSGTQLSVL.

This clonotype has a count of ten or more. The gene calls are TRBV6-2 or TRBV6-3 and TRBJ2-3; weak D call: TRBD2 (7 bases). From germline, CDR1 is MNHEY and CDR2 SVGEGT. The CDR3 consists of 15 residues. Trimming shortened V by 3 bases and J by 4 bases, and 14 bases separated the two germline ends. The CDR3 DNA reads as TGTGCCAGCAGTTATTTACCGGGGGGCTCAGATACGCAGTATTTT. Protein product: CASSYLPGGSDTQYF.

In this sample, this clonotype turned up many times. The rearrangement joins TRBV28 to TRBJ2-5, with D perhaps matching TRBD1 or TRBD2 (5 bases each). This CDR3 comprises 15 residues. The V end was cut by 4 bases, the J end by 5 bases, with 17 bases between. CDR1 and CDR2 from the germline V gene are MDHEN and SYDVKM. The CDR3 protein is CASSSGALWGETQYF. The DNA for the CDR3 is TGTGCCAGCAGTTCCGGGGCCTTGTGGGGGGAGACCCAGTACTTC. The full variable domain, completed using reference TRBV28 and TRBJ2-5, is DVKVTQSSRYLVKRTGEKVFLECVQDMDHENMFWYRQDPGLGLRLIYFSYDVKMKEKGDIPEGYSVSREKKERFSLILESASTNQTSMYLCASSSGALWGETQYFGPGTRLLVL.

The V call is TRBV5-4, the J call TRBJ2-7, with D maybe TRBD2 (6 bases). The germline CDR1 and CDR2 sequences are SGHNT and YYREEE (reference sequence). Trimming shortened V by 3 bases and J by 1 base, and 11 bases separated the two germline ends. This CDR3 region has 14 residues. The CDR3 protein is CASSSGGGSYEQYF. The CDR3 DNA sequence: TGTGCCAGCAGCTCCGGTGGGGGGTCCTACGAGCAGTACTTC.

The table lists this clonotype with many counts. The J gene is TRBJ1-6, the V gene TRBV5-1; 7 nucleotides line up with TRBD1. This CDR3 is 13 amino acids long. The ends lost 3 bases at V and 8 bases at J; junction bases unmatched: 2. Germline CDR1 is SGHRS and CDR2 is YFSETQ. The CDR3 DNA follows: TGCGCCAGCAGCTACAGGGGTGATTCACCCCTCCACTTT. This sequence encodes CASSYRGDSPLHF.

This clonotype was seen many times. This sequence joins TRBV2 and TRBJ2-2, with 7 bases aligning to TRBD1. Germline V gene sequence: CDR1 SNHLY, CDR2 FYNNEI. Unmatched junction bases numbered 9, after V lost 7 bases and J lost 1 base. This CDR3 contains 16 residues. The CDR3 loop is CASTREGQRNTGELFF. CDR3 nucleotides: TGTGCCAGCACCCGAGAGGGACAGAGGAACACCGGGGAGCTGTTTTTT.

This clonotype was counted many times. This rearrangement joins TRBV3-1 to TRBJ2-7; no clear D. The CDR3 has 13 residues. Germline V lookup: CDR1 LGHDT, CDR2 YNNKEL (reference sequence). V shed 1 base and J shed 7 bases, with 11 bases lying between them. CDR3 nucleotide sequence: TGTGCCAGCAGCCAAGGATTCAGGAGTGAGCAGTACTTC. This encodes CASSQGFRSEQYF.

The count of this clonotype is one. This sequence joins TRBV15 and TRBJ2-3; 9 bases agree with TRBD2. The CDR3 covers 18 residues. V shed 0 bases and J 1 base; nucleotides not matched to a gene: 8. CDR1 and CDR2 from the germline V gene are LNHNV and YYDKDF (reference sequence). The CDR3 loop is CATSRDQGLAGGTDTQYF. CDR3 DNA sequence: TGTGCCACCAGCAGAGATCAAGGGTTAGCGGGGGGCACAGATACGCAGTATTTT.

Many counts were recorded for this clonotype. This rearrangement joins TRBV7-9 to TRBJ1-1; D unresolved. V was shortened by 6 bases and J by 4 bases, with 12 bases between the two germline ends. Looked up from germline, CDR1 is SEHNR and CDR2 is FQNEAQ (reference sequence). The CDR3 covers 13 residues. The CDR3 nucleotides are TGTGCCAGCAGTTGGCCCCCCTCCACTGAAGCTTTCTTT. Protein sequence: CASSWPPSTEAFF.

This clonotype was seen many times. This chain joins TRBV20-1 and TRBJ2-2; TRBD2 matches 12 bases. Germline trimming cut 3 bases from V and 6 bases from J; bases unmatched to any gene: 5. CDR3 length equals 15 residues. Germline V gene data show CDR1 as DFQATT and CDR2 as SNEGSKA (reference sequence). The CDR3 DNA follows: TGCAGTGCTAGGGGCAGGACTAGCGGGGCCGGGGAGCTGTTTTTT. It yields the protein CSARGRTSGAGELFF.

In its sample, this clonotype was seen many times. The V and J genes are TRBV18 and TRBJ2-1, with 7 positions matching TRBD1. Germline CDR1 and CDR2: KGHSH and LQKENI. The length of the CDR3 is 15 residues. With V trimmed by 3 bases and J by 4 bases, 6 bases remained unmatched. In DNA form, the CDR3 reads TGTGCCAGCTCACCCCTAAACAGGGGATACAATGAGCAGTTCTTC. Protein sequence: CASSPLNRGYNEQFF.

About this clonotype itself: One base away lies a much larger clone, so this may be a sequencing read error. The chain links TRBV7-3 to TRBJ1-2; no clear D gene. The V gene lost 3 bases and the J gene lost 5 bases, with 22 bases spanning the gap. The CDR3 sequence is 17 residues long. Germline CDR1 SGHTA, CDR2 FQGTGA. Here the CDR3 reads CASSFSNPSVGPYGYTF. CDR3 coding DNA: TGTGCCAGCAGCTTCTCGAACCCGTCGGTAGGGCCATATGGCTACACCTTC.

This clonotype was picked up many times. This rearrangement joins TRBV9 to TRBJ2-2; a weak D match, TRBD2 (5 bases). Germline V gene lookup returns CDR1 SGDLS and CDR2 YYNGEE. The CDR3 runs to 13 residues. The V and J ends lost 0 bases and 6 bases respectively, with 6 bases between them. This CDR3 is CASSVGGPGELFF. The CDR3 DNA follows: TGTGCCAGCAGCGTAGGAGGGCCCGGGGAGCTGTTTTTT.

This clonotype has more than one count but fewer than ten. This chain links TRBV4-1 with TRBJ2-7, with 8 bases fitting TRBD1. Trimming at V came to 4 bases and at J to 2 bases, leaving 7 bases not matched to a gene. Germline V lookup: CDR1 MGHRA, CDR2 YSYEKL. This CDR3 is built from 15 residues. Written as DNA, the CDR3 is TGCGCCAGCAGCCGAGGCGGGACAGGCCCCTACGAGCAGTACTTC. Encoded protein: CASSRGGTGPYEQYF.

This clonotype came up many times. In nucleotides, the CDR3 is TGTGCCAGCAGACCTCAGGGGGCTCTAGACACTGAAGCTTTCTTT. Amino acids: CASRPQGALDTEAFF. The rearrangement links TRBV6-2 or TRBV6-3 to TRBJ1-1; 8 bases are shared with TRBD1. Trimming cost V 6 bases and J 3 bases; bases outside gene matches: 9. The V gene's germline CDR1 is MNHEY and CDR2 SVGEGT. The CDR3 is 15 residues long.

This clonotype was seen repeatedly, ten times or more. This chain joins TRBV5-1 and TRBJ2-6, with D possibly TRBD1 on 6 matching bases. Germline assignment: CDR1 SGHRS and CDR2 YFSETQ. Trimming stripped 6 bases from V and 0 bases from J, with 13 bases between. This CDR3 contains 16 residues. The CDR3 DNA reads TGCGCCAGCACCGGGCAGGGGATCTCTGGGGCCAACGTCCTGACTTTC. It specifies CASTGQGISGANVLTF. Looking up the rest from reference TRBV5-1 and TRBJ2-6 gives the full variable domain: KAGVTQTPRYLIKTRGQQVTLSCSPISGHRSVSWYQQTPGQGLQFLFEYFSETQRNKGNFPGRFSGRQFSNSRSEMNVSTLELGDSALYLCASTGQGISGANVLTFGAGSRLTVL.